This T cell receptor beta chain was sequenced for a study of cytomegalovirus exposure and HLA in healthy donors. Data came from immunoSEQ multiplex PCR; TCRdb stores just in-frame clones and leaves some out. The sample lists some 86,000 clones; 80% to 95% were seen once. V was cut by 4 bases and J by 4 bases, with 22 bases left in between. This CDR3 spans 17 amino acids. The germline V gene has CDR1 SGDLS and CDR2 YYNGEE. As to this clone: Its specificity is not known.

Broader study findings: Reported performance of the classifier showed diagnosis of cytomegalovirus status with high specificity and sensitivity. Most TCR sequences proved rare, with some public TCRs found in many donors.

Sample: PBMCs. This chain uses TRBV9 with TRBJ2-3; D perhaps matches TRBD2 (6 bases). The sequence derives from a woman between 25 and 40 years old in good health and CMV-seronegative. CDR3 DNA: TGTGCCAGCAGCACCAACCATGGAGGGTCTTCCGCAGATACGCAGTATTTT. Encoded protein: CASSTNHGGSSADTQYF.